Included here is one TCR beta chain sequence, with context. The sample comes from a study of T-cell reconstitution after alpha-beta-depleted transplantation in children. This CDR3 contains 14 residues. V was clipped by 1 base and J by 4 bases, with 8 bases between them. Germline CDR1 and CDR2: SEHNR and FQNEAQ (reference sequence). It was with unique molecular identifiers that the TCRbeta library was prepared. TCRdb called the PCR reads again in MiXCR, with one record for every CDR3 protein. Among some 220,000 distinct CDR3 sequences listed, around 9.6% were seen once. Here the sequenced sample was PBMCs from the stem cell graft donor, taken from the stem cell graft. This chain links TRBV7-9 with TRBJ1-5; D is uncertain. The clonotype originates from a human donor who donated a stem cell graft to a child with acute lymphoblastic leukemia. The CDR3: CASSLGLLNQPQHF. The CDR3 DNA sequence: TGTGCCAGCAGCTTAGGCCTTTTAAATCAGCCCCAGCATTTT. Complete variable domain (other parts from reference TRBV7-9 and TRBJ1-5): DTGVSQNPRHKITKRGQNVTFRCDPISEHNRLYWYRQTLGQGPEFLTYFQNEAQLEKSRLLSDRFSAERPKGSFSTLEIQRTEQGDSAMYLCASSLGLLNQPQHFGDGTRLSIL.